This entry lists 18 T cell receptor beta chains sequenced from one sample in a study of T-cell reconstitution after alpha-beta-depleted transplantation in children. Preparation of the TCRbeta library was carried out with unique molecular identifiers. TCRdb passed the PCR reads through MiXCR, listing each CDR3 protein once. This sample has hundreds of thousands of distinct CDR3 sequences, with about a quarter found just once. The starting material was PBMCs, obtained before TCRalphabeta/CD19-depleted stem cell transplant. Every receptor here comes from a girl aged 2 to 9 with Fanconi anemia, due to receive a stem cell transplant.

This clonotype was seen at least ten times. The chain recombines TRBV20-1 with TRBJ2-3, with 8 bases matching TRBD2. The V and J ends lost 2 bases and 3 bases, in that order; junction bases with no gene match: 7. The CDR3 is made up of 15 amino acids. Germline V CDR1 and CDR2: DFQATT, SNEGSKA (reference sequence). The CDR3 DNA sequence: TGCAGTGCTAGATTAGGGACTAGTACAACAGATACGCAGTATTTT. Amino acids: CSARLGTSTTDTQYF.

In its sample, this clonotype was seen many times. This chain joins TRBV20-1 and TRBJ2-6; the D call may be TRBD1 or TRBD2 (5 bases each). Trimming removed 3 bases at V and 2 bases at J, with 8 bases between. CDR3 length: 14 amino acids. From germline, CDR1 is DFQATT and CDR2 SNEGSKA (reference sequence). The CDR3 bases are TGCAGTGCTAGTGGGACCCCTGGGGCCAACGTCCTGACTTTC. This encodes CSASGTPGANVLTF.

The V gene is TRBV20-1, the J gene TRBJ1-2; D is possibly TRBD1 (5 bases). From germline, CDR1 is DFQATT and CDR2 SNEGSKA (reference sequence). The CDR3 covers 9 residues. The CDR3 loop is CRGDYGYTF. The CDR3 coding sequence is TGCAGGGGGGACTATGGCTACACCTTC.

This clonotype was counted a few times. V usage is TRBV12-3 or TRBV12-4 and J usage is TRBJ2-1; 12 positions match TRBD1. CDR3 size: 15 residues. J was trimmed by 8 bases and V by 10 bases; bases with no gene match: 12. The CDR3 DNA sequence: TGTGCCACTACCTCCCGGGACAGGGGGCTCCATGAGCAGTTCTTC. It encodes CATTSRDRGLHEQFF.

The chain couples TRBV20-1 to TRBJ2-7; the D is unclear. The CDR3 is made up of 13 amino acids. With 6 bases removed from V and 5 bases from J, the gap between germline ends came to 17 bases. Germline CDR1 DFQATT, CDR2 SNEGSKA (reference sequence). CDR3 protein: CSAPIRRRDEQYF. CDR3 in DNA: TGCAGTGCCCCGATAAGACGACGGGACGAGCAGTACTTC.

The genes are TRBV28 and TRBJ1-1, with D possibly TRBD1 on 5 matching bases. Germline loops: CDR1 MDHEN, CDR2 SYDVKM. The CDR3 contains 14 residues. Trimming shortened V by 7 bases and J by 6 bases, and 18 bases separated the two germline ends. This chain's CDR3 is CASIHWREGAEAFF. CDR3 sequence (DNA): TGTGCCAGCATCCACTGGAGGGAAGGGGCTGAAGCTTTCTTT. The whole variable domain, remainder taken from reference TRBV28 and TRBJ1-1, is DVKVTQSSRYLVKRTGEKVFLECVQDMDHENMFWYRQDPGLGLRLIYFSYDVKMKEKGDIPEGYSVSREKKERFSLILESASTNQTSMYLCASIHWREGAEAFFGQGTRLTVV.

The table lists this clonotype with many counts. The chain carries TRBV20-1 and TRBJ2-3; no clear D. The CDR3 has 14 amino acids. The germline V and J ends were trimmed by 0 bases and 4 bases, with 11 bases remaining between them. The germline CDR1 and CDR2 sequences are DFQATT and SNEGSKA (reference sequence). The CDR3 sequence is CSARDAGRADTQYF. The DNA of the CDR3 is TGCAGTGCTAGAGATGCAGGACGTGCAGATACGCAGTATTTT.

This clonotype has ten or more counts. The V call is TRBV29-1, the J call TRBJ1-1; possibly TRBD1 for D (6 bases). CDR1 is SQVTM, CDR2 ANQGSEA, per germline. Trimming removed 3 bases from V and 11 bases from J, with 25 bases in between. This CDR3 spans 15 amino acids. DNA for the CDR3: TGCAGCGTTGAGCAAGGCTCAGGAGGGGGGGCGCAGGCTTTCTTT. Protein product: CSVEQGSGGGAQAFF.

A few counts support this clonotype. The rearrangement uses TRBV7-2 and TRBJ2-1; D gene uncertain. From germline, CDR1 is SGHTA and CDR2 FQGNSA. Trimming stripped 4 bases from V and 4 bases from J, with 11 bases between. The CDR3 is made up of 14 amino acids. CDR3 sequence (DNA): TGTGCCAGCAGCTCCTTACTGGGTTACAATGAGCAGTTCTTC. The encoded protein is CASSSLLGYNEQFF.

This clonotype was found many times. V and J are TRBV29-1 and TRBJ2-7, with 8 bases lining up with TRBD1. Germline V gene lookup returns CDR1 SQVTM and CDR2 ANQGSEA. The CDR3 extends over 13 amino acids. V was pared by 5 bases and J by 1 base, with 4 bases of the junction left unmatched. CDR3 sequence (DNA): TGCAGCGTTACGACAGGGGTGTCCTACGAGCAGTACTTC. Amino acid sequence: CSVTTGVSYEQYF.

This clonotype was seen more than once but under ten times. This chain links TRBV15 with TRBJ2-2, with D perhaps TRBD1 (5 bases). V lost 3 bases and J lost 2, with 13 bases in between. CDR3 length: 16 residues. The germline CDR1 and CDR2 sequences are LNHNV and YYDKDF (reference sequence). The CDR3, as DNA: TGTGCCACCAGCAGGTGGAGAAGGACAAACACCGGGGAGCTGTTTTTT. Its protein product is CATSRWRRTNTGELFF.

This clonotype has only a few counts. The rearrangement joins TRBV10-1 to TRBJ2-7; 9 nucleotides match TRBD1. Germline-derived CDR1 and CDR2 are WNHNN and SYGVQD (reference sequence). CDR3 length equals 17 residues. The CDR3 nucleotides are TGCGGACCAGTGGCCAAAGCCCGGGACAGGGACTGGTACGAGCAGTACTTC. As protein: CGPVAKARDRDWYEQYF.

J is TRBJ2-1 and V is TRBV20-1; D is unclear. V was cut by 1 base and J by 3 bases, with 10 bases left in between. This CDR3 spans 14 amino acids. Germline V gene sequence: CDR1 DFQATT, CDR2 SNEGSKA (reference sequence). The CDR3 protein is CSARGISDYNEQFF. In DNA form, the CDR3 reads TGCAGTGCTAGAGGTATTTCCGACTACAATGAGCAGTTCTTC.

This clonotype was seen ten or more times. The genes are TRBV10-3 and TRBJ1-2; TRBD1 is a possible D gene (5 bases). Germline V gives CDR1 ENHRY, CDR2 SYGVKD. Between the trimmed V and J ends, which lost 6 bases and 3 bases, there was a span of 17 bases. The CDR3 sequence is 15 residues long. The CDR3 protein is CAIRGRGGWDYGYTF. The CDR3 nucleotides read TGTGCCATCAGGGGACGGGGAGGATGGGACTATGGCTACACCTTC.

This clonotype was detected only a few times. The chain couples TRBV20-1 to TRBJ2-7; perhaps TRBD1 as D (6 bases). This CDR3 contains 15 residues. The germline CDR1 and CDR2 sequences are DFQATT and SNEGSKA (reference sequence). V was pared by 5 bases and J by 3 bases, with 20 bases between. CDR3 DNA sequence: TGCAGTGCTGTCACCCCAGGGGCCTTTAACTACGAGCAGTACTTC. Its translation is CSAVTPGAFNYEQYF.

This clonotype was observed at least ten times. The chain carries TRBV7-2 and TRBJ1-2; 7 nucleotides line up with TRBD1. The CDR3 covers 16 residues. CDR1 and CDR2 (germline): SGHTA, FQGNSA. J lost 0 bases, V lost 5 bases, and 9 bases had no gene match. The CDR3 bases are TGTGCCAGCAGCCCAGGGACAGCCCAGACTAACTATGGCTACACCTTC. It encodes CASSPGTAQTNYGYTF.

This clonotype has a single count. The CDR3 here is CASSLGTSGATDTQYF. The CDR3 DNA is TGTGCCAGCAGTTTGGGGACTAGCGGAGCAACAGATACGCAGTATTTT. The chain couples TRBV11-3 to TRBJ2-3; 11 bases are shared with TRBD2. V shed 6 bases, J shed 3 bases, and the junction held 8 bases outside the gene matches. Germline values: CDR1 SGHNT, CDR2 YENEEA. The CDR3 covers 16 residues.

This clonotype was seen only a few times. The V and J genes are TRBV12-3 or TRBV12-4 and TRBJ2-1; D not resolved. The CDR3 is 14 amino acids. V lost 1 base to trimming and J lost 6 bases, with 10 bases between them. CDR3 residues: CASSLDLSGNEQFF. DNA for the CDR3: TGTGCCAGCAGTTTAGATTTATCGGGCAATGAGCAGTTCTTC.